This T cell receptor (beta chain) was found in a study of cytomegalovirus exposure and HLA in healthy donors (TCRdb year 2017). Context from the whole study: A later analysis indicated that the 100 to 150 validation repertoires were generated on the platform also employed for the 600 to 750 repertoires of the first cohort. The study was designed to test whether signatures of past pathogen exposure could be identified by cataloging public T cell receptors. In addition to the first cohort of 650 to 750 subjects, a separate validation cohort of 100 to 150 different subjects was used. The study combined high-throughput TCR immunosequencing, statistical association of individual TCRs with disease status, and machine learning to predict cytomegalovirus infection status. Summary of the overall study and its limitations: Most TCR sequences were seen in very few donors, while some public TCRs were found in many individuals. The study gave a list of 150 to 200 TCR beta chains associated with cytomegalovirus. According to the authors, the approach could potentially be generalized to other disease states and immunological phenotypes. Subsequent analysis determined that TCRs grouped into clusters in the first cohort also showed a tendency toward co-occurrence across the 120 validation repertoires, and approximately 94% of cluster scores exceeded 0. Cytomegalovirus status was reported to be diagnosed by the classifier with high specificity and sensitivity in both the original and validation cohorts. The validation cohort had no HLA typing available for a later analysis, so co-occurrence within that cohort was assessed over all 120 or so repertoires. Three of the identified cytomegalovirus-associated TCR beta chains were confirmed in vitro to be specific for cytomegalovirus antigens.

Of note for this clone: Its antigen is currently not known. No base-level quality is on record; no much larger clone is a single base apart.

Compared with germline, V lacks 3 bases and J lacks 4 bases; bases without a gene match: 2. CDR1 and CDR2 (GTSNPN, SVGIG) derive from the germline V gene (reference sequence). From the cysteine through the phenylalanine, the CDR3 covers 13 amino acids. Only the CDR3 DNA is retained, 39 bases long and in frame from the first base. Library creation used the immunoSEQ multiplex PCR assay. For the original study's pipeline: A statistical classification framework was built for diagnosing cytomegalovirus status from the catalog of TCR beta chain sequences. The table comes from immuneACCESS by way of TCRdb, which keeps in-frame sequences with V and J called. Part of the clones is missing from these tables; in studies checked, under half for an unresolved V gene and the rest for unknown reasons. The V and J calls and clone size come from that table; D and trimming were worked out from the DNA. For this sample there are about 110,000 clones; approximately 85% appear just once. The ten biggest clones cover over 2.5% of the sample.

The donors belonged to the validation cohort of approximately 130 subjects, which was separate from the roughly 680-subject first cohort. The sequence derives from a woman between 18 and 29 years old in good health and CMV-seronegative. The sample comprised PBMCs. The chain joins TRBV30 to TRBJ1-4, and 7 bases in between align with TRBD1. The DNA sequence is TGTGCCTGGAGCCGACAGGGTAATGAAAAACTGTTTTTT. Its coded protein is CAWSRQGNEKLFF.